What follows is one TCR beta chain and its context. In germline, CDR1 is SGDLS, CDR2 YYNGEE. This CDR3 is 14 amino acids long. V shed 0 bases and J shed 10 bases, with 11 bases lying between them. Under the authors' procedure: Counts of nucleated cells, estimated from reference gene primer amplification, were obtained. This table comes from immunoSEQ multiplex PCR, and its TCRdb copy is limited to in-frame clones, with some not included. V and J calls and clone size are as listed in that table; D and trimming were resolved from the DNA. The sample consists of about 62,000 clones, more than 80% of them appearing once. This sample stems from a study of blood T cell repertoires in COVID-19. The overall study: Acute and convalescent COVID-19 samples came from the United States, Italy and Spain. PBMCs, B-cell-depleted T cells, or T cells were the source of the cDNA or gDNA that made up the material.

Seattle's cohort entered during active infection and was followed longitudinally. The specimen sequenced was peripheral blood. This TCR was sampled from a woman in her sixties or seventies with COVID-19, enrolled during active disease. The chain uses TRBV9 and TRBJ1-6, with D perhaps matching TRBD1 (5 bases). The CDR3 nucleotides read TGTGCCAGCAGCGTAGCCCAGGGCGGATCACCCCTCCACTTT. It encodes CASSVAQGGSPLHF.